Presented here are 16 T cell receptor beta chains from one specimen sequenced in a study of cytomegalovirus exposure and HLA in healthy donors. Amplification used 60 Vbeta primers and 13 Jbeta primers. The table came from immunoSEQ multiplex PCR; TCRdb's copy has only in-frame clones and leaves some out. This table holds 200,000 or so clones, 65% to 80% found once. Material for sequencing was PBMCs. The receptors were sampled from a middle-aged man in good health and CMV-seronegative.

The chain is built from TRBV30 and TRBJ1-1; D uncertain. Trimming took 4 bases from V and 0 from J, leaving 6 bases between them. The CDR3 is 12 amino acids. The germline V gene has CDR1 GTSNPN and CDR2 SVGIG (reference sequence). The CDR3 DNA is TGTGCCTGGACAGGCATGAACACTGAAGCTTTCTTT. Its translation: CAWTGMNTEAFF. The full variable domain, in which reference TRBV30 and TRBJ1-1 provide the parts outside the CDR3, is SQTIHQWPATLVQPVGSPLSLECTVEGTSNPNLYWYRQAAGRGLQLLFYSVGIGQISSEVPQNLSASRPQDRQFILSSKKLLLSDSGFYLCAWTGMNTEAFFGQGTRLTVV.

The CDR3 DNA reads TGTGCCAGCAGCGACAGAGCTGAAGCTTTCTTT. As protein: CASSDRAEAFF. The V call is TRBV5-4, the J call TRBJ1-1; the D gene is possibly TRBD1 (5 bases). The germline gives CDR1 SGHNT, CDR2 YYREEE (reference sequence). This CDR3 has 11 residues. The V end was cut by 4 bases, the J end by 6 bases, with 7 bases between.

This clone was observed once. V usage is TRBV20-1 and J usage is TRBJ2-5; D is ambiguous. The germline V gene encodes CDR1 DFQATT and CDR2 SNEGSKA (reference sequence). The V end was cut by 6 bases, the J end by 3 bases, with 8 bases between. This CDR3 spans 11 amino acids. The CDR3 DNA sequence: TGCAGTGCCCACAAAGAAGAGACCCAGTACTTC. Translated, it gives CSAHKEETQYF.

Written as DNA, the CDR3 is TGTGCCAGCAGCTTACTAGCGGGAGGGTACAACACCGGGGAGCTGTTTTTT. Residues: CASSLLAGGYNTGELFF. The chain is built from TRBV5-4 and TRBJ2-2; 13 bases align to TRBD2. The CDR3 runs 17 residues. From germline, CDR1 is SGHNT and CDR2 YYREEE (reference sequence). The V gene end was trimmed by 2 bases and the J gene end by 2 bases; junction bases not matched to a gene: 3.

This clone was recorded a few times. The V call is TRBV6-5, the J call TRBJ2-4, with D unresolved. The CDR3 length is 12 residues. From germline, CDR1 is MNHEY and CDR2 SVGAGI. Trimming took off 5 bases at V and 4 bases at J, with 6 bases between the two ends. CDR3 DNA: TGTGCCAGCAGTCTACAGAAAAACATTCAGTACTTC. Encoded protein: CASSLQKNIQYF.

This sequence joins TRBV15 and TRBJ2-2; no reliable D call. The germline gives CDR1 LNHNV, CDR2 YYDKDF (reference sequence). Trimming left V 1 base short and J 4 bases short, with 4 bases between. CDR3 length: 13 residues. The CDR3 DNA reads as TGTGCCACCAGCAGAGGGCCCACCGGGGAGCTGTTTTTT. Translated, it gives CATSRGPTGELFF.

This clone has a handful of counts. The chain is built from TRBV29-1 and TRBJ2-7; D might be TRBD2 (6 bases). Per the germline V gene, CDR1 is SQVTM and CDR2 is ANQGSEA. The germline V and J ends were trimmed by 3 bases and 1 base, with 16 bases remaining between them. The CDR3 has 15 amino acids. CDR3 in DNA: TGCAGCGTTGATGCGGGGACCCTTAGTTCCTACGAGCAGTACTTC. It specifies CSVDAGTLSSYEQYF.

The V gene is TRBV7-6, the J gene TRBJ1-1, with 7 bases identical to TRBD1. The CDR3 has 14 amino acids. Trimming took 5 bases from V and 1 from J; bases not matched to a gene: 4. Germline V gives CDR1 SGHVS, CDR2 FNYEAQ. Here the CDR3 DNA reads TGTGCCAGCAGCGACAGGGCGGGGAACACTGAAGCTTTCTTT. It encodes CASSDRAGNTEAFF.

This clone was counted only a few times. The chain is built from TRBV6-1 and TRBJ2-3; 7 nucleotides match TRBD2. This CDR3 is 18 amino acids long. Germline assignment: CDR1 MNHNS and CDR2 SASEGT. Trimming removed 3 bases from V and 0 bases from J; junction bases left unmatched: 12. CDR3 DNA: TGTGCCAGCAGTGACCCGCGCGGGAGTCAATCTAGCACAGATACGCAGTATTTT. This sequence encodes CASSDPRGSQSSTDTQYF.

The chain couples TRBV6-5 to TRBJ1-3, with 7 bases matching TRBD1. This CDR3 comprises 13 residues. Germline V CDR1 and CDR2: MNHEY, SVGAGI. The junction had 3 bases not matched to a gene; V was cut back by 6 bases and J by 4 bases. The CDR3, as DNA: TGTGCCAGCAGATGGGGACAGGGAAACACCATATATTTT. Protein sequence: CASRWGQGNTIYF.

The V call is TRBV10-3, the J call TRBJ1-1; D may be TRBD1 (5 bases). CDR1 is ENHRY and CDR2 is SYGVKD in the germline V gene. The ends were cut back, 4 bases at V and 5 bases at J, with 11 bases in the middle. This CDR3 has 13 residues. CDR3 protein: CAISAREDTEAFF. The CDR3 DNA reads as TGTGCCATCAGTGCCAGGGAAGATACTGAAGCTTTCTTT.

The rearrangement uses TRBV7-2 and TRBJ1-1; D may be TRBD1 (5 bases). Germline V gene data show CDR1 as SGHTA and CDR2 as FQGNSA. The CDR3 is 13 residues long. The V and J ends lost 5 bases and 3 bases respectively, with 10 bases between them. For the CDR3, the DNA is TGTGCCAGCAGCGGGGGGGGGTACACTGAAGCTTTCTTT. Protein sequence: CASSGGGYTEAFF.

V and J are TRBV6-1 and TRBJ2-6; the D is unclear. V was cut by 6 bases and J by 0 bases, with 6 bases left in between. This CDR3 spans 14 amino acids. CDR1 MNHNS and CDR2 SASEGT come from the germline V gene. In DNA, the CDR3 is TGTGCCAGCAGCCCTCGCTCTGGGGCCAACGTCCTGACTTTC. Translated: CASSPRSGANVLTF.

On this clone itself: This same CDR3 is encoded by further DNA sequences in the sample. In DNA form, the CDR3 reads TGTGCCAGCAGCCAAGGACGGGGGGGTCAGCCCCAGCATTTT. Translation: CASSQGRGGQPQHF. V is TRBV16 and J is TRBJ1-5, with D possibly matching TRBD1 (5 bases). The CDR3 loop spans 14 amino acids. V was shortened by 2 bases and J by 6 bases, with 11 bases between the two germline ends. In germline, CDR1 is KGHSY, CDR2 FQNENV.

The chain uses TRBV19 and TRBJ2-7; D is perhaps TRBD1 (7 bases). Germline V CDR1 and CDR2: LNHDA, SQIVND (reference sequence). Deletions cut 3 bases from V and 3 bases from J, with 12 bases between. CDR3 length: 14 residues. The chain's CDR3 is CASSIGGGIYEQYF. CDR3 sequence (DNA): TGTGCCAGTAGTATTGGAGGGGGCATCTACGAGCAGTACTTC.

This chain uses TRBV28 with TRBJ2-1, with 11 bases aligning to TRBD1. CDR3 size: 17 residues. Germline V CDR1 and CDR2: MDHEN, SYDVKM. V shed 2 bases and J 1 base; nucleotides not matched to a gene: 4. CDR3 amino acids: CASSLRTGGGSYNEQFF. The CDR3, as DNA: TGTGCCAGCAGTTTACGGACAGGGGGCGGTTCCTACAATGAGCAGTTCTTC.